This T cell receptor (beta chain) was sequenced for a study of cytomegalovirus exposure and HLA in healthy donors. Germline CDR1 SGHVS, CDR2 FQNEAQ. Trimming cost V 5 bases and J 1 base, with 14 bases left between them. The CDR3 is 15 amino acids. With 60 Vbeta and 13 Jbeta primers, the PCR was carried out. Only in-frame clones appear in the TCRdb table, and some are missing; sequencing was by immunoSEQ multiplex PCR. This sample has approximately 160,000 clones, with roughly four fifths found just once. Regarding this clone: What it binds is unknown.

Study conclusions and caveats: Some V segments could not be told apart, so they were left out, TRBV6-2 and TRBV6-3 among them. The classifier was said to identify cytomegalovirus status with high specificity and sensitivity. About 87% or about 30% of the time was how often most TCR beta V segments were productive, according to an earlier analysis.

Sample: PBMCs. This clonotype was obtained from a man in his fifties in good health and CMV-seropositive. The rearrangement joins TRBV7-8 to TRBJ1-1; perhaps TRBD1 as D (5 bases). CDR3 DNA sequence: TGTGCCAGCAGCCTTAGGGACTCCGAGAACACTGAAGCTTTCTTT. Translation gives CASSLRDSENTEAFF.